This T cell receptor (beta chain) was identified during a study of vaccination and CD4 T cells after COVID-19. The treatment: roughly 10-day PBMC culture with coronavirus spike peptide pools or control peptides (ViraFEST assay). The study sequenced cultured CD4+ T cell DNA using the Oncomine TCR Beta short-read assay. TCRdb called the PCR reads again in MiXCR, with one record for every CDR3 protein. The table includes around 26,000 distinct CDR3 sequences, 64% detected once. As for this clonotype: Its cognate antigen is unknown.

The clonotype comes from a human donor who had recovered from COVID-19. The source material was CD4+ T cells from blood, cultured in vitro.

Here the CDR3 DNA reads TGTGCCAGTAGGAGGACAGGGGGTGACTATGGCTACACCTTC. Residues: CASRRTGGDYGYTF. This chain uses TRBV19 with TRBJ1-2, with 10 positions matching TRBD1. The CDR3 length is 14 residues. The J segment lost 3 bases and the V segment lost 6 bases, leaving 4 bases of the junction unmatched. From germline, CDR1 is LNHDA and CDR2 SQIVND (reference sequence).